This T cell receptor (beta chain) was found in a study of naive and memory T cell subsets. The study, taken as a whole, reports: Especially in CD8 cells, naive repertoires contained a few larger clonotypes, possibly CD45RA-re-expressing memory cells.

Two oligonucleotides, mixed equimolar, formed the beta constant-region primer covering TRBC1 and TRBC2. Four rounds of PCR amplified the ligated cDNA using nested alpha and beta constant-region primers plus SP2. TCRdb itself ran the UMI-ligation and nested PCR reads through MiXCR, one entry per CDR3 protein. The profile shows under 150,000 distinct CDR3 sequences, around 21% of them singletons. This CDR3 contains 14 residues. V was shortened by 0 bases and J by 7 bases, with 12 bases between the two germline ends. CDR1 and CDR2 from the germline V gene are MGHRA and YSYEKL. On this clonotype itself: Its antigen is not identified.

Sequencing used naive CD8+ T cells from blood. This rearrangement joins TRBV4-1 to TRBJ1-1; D unresolved. The clonotype originates from a human donor in good health. CDR3 region: CASSQDPGHYEAFF. CDR3 sequence (DNA): TGCGCCAGCAGCCAAGATCCGGGCCATTATGAAGCTTTCTTT.